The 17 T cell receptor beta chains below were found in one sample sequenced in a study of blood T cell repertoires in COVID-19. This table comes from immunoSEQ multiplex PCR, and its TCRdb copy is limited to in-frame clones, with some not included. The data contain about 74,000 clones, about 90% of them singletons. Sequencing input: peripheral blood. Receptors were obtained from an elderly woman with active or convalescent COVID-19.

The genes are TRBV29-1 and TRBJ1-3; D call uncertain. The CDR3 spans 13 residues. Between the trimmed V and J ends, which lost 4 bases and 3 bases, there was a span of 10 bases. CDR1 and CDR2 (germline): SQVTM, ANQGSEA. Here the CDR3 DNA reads TGCAGCGTTGGGGTAGAGGTTGGAAACACCATATATTTT. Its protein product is CSVGVEVGNTIYF.

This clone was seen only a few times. The chain's CDR3 is CASSGTANTEAFF. Here the CDR3 DNA reads TGTGCCAGCAGCGGGACAGCAAACACTGAAGCTTTCTTT. The rearrangement joins TRBV12-3 or TRBV12-4 to TRBJ1-1; 7 bases agree with TRBD1. The CDR3 spans 13 residues. V dropped 6 bases and J dropped 2; count of bases not matched to a gene: 3.

In DNA form, the CDR3 reads TGTGCCAGCAGCCACACCCCCGGTGAAGCTTTCTTT. This gives the protein CASSHTPGEAFF. The chain uses TRBV3-1 (or the pseudogene TRBV3-2) and TRBJ1-1; D not certain. V gave up 3 bases and J gave up 7 bases, with 9 bases separating them. The CDR3 covers 12 residues. Germline V lookup: CDR1 LGHDT, CDR2 YNNKEL (reference sequence).

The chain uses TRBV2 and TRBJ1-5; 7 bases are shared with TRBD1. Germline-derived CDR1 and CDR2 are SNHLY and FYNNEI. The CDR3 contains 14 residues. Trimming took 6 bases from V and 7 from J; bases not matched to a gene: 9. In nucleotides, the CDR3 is TGTGCCAGCAGCCCAGACAGGGTCGACCAGCCCCAGCATTTT. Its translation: CASSPDRVDQPQHF.

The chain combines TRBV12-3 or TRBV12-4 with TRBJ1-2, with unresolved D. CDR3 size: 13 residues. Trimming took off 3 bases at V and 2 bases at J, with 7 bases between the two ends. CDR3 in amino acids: CASSLGRNYGYTF. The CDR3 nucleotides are TGTGCCAGCAGTTTGGGCAGAAACTATGGCTACACCTTC.

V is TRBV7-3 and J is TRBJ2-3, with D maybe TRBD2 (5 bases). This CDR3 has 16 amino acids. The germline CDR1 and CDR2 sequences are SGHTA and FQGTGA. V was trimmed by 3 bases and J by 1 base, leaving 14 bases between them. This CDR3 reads CASSFPQERCTDTQYF. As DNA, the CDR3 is TGTGCCAGCAGCTTCCCCCAAGAGCGGTGCACAGATACGCAGTATTTT.

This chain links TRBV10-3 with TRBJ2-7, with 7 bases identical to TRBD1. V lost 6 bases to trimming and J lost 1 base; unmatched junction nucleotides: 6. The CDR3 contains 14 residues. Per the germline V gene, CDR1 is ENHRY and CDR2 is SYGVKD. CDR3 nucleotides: TGTGCCATCAGCCGGGACAGAGAGTCCTACGAGCAGTACTTC. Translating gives CAISRDRESYEQYF.

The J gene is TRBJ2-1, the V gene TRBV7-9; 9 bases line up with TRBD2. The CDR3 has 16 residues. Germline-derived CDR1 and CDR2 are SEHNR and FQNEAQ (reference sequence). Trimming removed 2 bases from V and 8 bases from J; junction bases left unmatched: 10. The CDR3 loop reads CASSLMGLASVDEQFF. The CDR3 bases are TGTGCCAGCAGCTTAATGGGACTAGCCTCAGTTGATGAGCAGTTCTTC. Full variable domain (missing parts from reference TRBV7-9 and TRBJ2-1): DTGVSQNPRHKITKRGQNVTFRCDPISEHNRLYWYRQTLGQGPEFLTYFQNEAQLEKSRLLSDRFSAERPKGSFSTLEIQRTEQGDSAMYLCASSLMGLASVDEQFFGPGTRLTVL.

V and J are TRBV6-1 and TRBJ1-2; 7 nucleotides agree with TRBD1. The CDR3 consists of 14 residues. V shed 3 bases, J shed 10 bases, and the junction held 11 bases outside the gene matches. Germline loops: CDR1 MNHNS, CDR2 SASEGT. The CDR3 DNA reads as TGTGCCAGCAGTGAGAGGGTTCCGGGACAGTCCTACACCTTC. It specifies CASSERVPGQSYTF.

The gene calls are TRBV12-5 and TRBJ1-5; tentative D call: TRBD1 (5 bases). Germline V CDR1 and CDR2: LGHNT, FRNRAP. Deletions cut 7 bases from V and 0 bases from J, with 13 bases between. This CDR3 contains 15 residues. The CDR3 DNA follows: TGTGCTAGTGCCCAGACAGTTTATAGCAATCAGCCCCAGCATTTT. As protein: CASAQTVYSNQPQHF.

CDR3 amino acids: CASSYRGQGVANYGYTF. As DNA, the CDR3 is TGTGCCAGCAGTTACCGCGGACAGGGGGTAGCAAACTATGGCTACACCTTC. The chain is built from TRBV6-2 or TRBV6-3 and TRBJ1-2, with 10 bases aligning to TRBD1. The CDR3 consists of 17 residues. V lost 2 bases and J lost 2; bases outside the gene matches: 8. Germline V gene sequence: CDR1 MNHEY, CDR2 SVGEGT.

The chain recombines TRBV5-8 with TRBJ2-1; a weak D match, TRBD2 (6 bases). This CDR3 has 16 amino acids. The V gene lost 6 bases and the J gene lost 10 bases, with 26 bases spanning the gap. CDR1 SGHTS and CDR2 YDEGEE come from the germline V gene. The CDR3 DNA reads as TGTGCCAGCACCCCCTCCGGAGGGGCCCCTGGTCGGGAGCAGTTCTTC. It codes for CASTPSGGAPGREQFF.

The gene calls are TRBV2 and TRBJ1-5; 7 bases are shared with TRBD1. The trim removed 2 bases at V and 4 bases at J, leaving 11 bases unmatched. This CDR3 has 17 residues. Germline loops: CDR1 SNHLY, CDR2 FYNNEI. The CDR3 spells CASSEILRGQRNQPQHF. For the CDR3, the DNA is TGTGCCAGCAGTGAAATTTTGCGGGGACAGCGTAATCAGCCCCAGCATTTT. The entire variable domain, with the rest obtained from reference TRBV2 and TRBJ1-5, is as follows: EPEVTQTPSHQVTQMGQEVILRCVPISNHLYFYWYRQILGQKVEFLVSFYNNEISEKSEIFDDQFSVERPDGSNFTLKIRSTKLEDSAMYFCASSEILRGQRNQPQHFGDGTRLSIL.

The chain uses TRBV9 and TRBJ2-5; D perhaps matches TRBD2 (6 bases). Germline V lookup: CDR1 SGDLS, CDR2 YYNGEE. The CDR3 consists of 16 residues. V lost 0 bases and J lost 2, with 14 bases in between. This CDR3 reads CASSVGIAATQETQYF. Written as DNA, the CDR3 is TGTGCCAGCAGCGTAGGGATAGCGGCCACACAAGAGACCCAGTACTTC.

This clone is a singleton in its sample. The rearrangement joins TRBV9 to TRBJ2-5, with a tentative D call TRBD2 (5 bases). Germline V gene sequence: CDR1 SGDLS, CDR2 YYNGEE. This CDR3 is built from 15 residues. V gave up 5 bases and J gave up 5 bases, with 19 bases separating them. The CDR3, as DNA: TGTGCCAGCAGTCCAGGACTTTTACGCGGCGAGACCCAGTACTTC. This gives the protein CASSPGLLRGETQYF.

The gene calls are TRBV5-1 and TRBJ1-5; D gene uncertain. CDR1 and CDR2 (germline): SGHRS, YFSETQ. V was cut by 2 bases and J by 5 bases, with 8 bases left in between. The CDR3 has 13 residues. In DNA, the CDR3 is TGCGCCAGCAGCTTTTTCGGGGATCAGCCCCAGCATTTT. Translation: CASSFFGDQPQHF.

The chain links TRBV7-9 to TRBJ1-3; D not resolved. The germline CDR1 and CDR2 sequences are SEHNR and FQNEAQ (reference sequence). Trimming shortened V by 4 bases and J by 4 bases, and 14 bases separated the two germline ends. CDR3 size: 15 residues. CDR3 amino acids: CASSSRSPKGNTIYF. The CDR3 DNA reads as TGTGCCAGCAGCTCAAGAAGCCCAAAGGGAAACACCATATATTTT.